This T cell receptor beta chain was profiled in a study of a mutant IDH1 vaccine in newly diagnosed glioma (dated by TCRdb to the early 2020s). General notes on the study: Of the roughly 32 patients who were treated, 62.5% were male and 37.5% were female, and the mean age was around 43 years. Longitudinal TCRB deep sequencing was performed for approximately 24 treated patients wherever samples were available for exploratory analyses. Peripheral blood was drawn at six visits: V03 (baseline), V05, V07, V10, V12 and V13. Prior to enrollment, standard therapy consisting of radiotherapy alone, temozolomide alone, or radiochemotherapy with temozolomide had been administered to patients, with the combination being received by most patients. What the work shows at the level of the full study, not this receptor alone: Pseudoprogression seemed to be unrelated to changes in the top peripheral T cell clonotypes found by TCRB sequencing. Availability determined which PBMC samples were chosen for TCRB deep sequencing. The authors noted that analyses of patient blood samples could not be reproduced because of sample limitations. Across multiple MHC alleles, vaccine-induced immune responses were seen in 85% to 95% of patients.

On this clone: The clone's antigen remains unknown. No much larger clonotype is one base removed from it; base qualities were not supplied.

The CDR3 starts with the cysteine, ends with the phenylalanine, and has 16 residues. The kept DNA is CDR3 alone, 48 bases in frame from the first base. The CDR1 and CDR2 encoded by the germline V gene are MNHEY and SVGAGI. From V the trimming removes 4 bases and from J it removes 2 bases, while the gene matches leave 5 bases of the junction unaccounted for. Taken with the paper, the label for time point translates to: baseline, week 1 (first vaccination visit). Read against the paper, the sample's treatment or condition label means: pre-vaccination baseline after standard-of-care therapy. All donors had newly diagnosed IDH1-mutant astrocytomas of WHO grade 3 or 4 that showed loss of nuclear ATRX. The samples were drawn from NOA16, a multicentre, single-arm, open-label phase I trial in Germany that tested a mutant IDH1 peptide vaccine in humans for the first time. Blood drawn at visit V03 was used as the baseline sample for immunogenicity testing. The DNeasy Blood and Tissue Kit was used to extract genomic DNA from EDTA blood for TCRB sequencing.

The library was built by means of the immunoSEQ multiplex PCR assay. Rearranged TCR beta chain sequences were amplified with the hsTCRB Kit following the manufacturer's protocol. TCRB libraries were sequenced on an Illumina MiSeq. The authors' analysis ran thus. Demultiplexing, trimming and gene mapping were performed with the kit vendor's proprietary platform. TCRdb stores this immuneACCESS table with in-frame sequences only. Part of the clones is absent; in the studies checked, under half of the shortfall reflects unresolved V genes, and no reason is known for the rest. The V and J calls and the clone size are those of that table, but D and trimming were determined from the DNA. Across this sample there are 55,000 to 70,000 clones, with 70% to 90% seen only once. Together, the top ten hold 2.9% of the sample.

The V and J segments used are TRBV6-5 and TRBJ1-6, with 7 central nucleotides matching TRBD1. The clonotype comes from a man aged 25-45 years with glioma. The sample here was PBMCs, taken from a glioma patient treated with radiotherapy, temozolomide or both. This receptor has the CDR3 CASSLQGSAYNSPLHF. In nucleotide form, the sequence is TGTGCCAGCAGTTTACAGGGGAGCGCCTATAATTCACCCCTCCACTTT.